The rows below give T cell receptor beta chains drawn from one sample of a study of blood T cells in healthy people across ages. TCRdb re-analysed the 5' RACE reads in MiXCR, keeping a single row per CDR3 protein. This table has around 1,800,000 distinct CDR3 sequences, about 39% appearing once. Sequencing input: blood. The receptors come from a human donor in good health. CDR3s include the opening cysteine and the closing phenylalanine or tryptophan. A D gene is named only where the DNA matches it firmly. Some rows mark clone size as missing; the rest say once, few, many or name a class of expanded clone.

>-|TRBV7-2|-|TRBJ1-2
CAKRARGPVGYTF
TGTGCCAAAAGAGCCAGGGGTCCCGTCGGCTACACCTTC
>once|TRBV18|TRBD1|TRBJ2-7
CASSPGTAAVSYEQYF
TGTGCCAGCTCACCAGGGACAGCCGCCGTCTCCTACGAGCAGTACTTC
>-|TRBV20-1|-|TRBJ2-4
CSAGPPELQYF
TGCAGTGCTGGTCCCCCCGAGCTTCAGTACTTC
>-|TRBV4-1|TRBD1|TRBJ1-2
CASSQVGQGVDGYTF
TGCGCCAGCAGCCAAGTGGGACAGGGAGTCGATGGCTACACCTTC
>few|TRBV6-5|-|TRBJ1-2
CASSYSAARGYTF
TGTGCCAGCAGTTACTCCGCCGCGAGGGGCTACACCTTC
>-|TRBV7-2|-|TRBJ2-1
CASTLGGSYNELFF
TGTGCCAGCACACTGGGTGGTTCGTACAATGAGCTGTTCTTC
>-|TRBV20-1|TRBD2|TRBJ2-5
CSARDYGSGGPQETQYF
TGCAGTGCTAGAGATTATGGTAGCGGGGGCCCCCAAGAGACCCAGTACTTC
>few|TRBV4-1|TRBD1|TRBJ1-2
CASSQTGLGNYGYTF
TGCGCCAGCAGCCAGACAGGGTTGGGTAACTATGGCTACACCTTC
>few|TRBV14|TRBD2|TRBJ2-1
CASSPQGLAVYNEQFF
TGTGCCAGCAGCCCCCAAGGACTAGCGGTTTACAATGAGCAGTTCTTC
>-|TRBV5-1|-|TRBJ1-1
CASSLEGRVVDYGTEAFF
TGCGCCAGCAGCTTGGAAGGGCGGGTCGTCGATTATGGCACTGAAGCTTTCTTT
>-|TRBV5-1|-|TRBJ1-2
CASSGTGLDYGYTF
TGCGCCAGCAGCGGAACAGGGTTGGACTATGGCTACACCTTC
>-|TRBV6-4|-|TRBJ2-3
CASSPPPGRTQYF
TGTGCCAGCAGTCCTCCTCCGGGACGTACGCAGTATTTT
>-|TRBV5-1|-|TRBJ2-7
CASSLSPEGEQYF
TGCGCCAGCAGCTTGTCACCCGAGGGCGAGCAGTACTTC
>-|TRBV5-5|-|TRBJ2-1
CASSHGTESRYNEQFF
TGTGCCAGCAGCCACGGGACGGAGTCCCGATACAATGAGCAGTTCTTC
>few|TRBV2|-|TRBJ2-7
CASSATANGAYF
TGTGCCAGCAGTGCCACCGCGAATGGGGCGTACTTC
>-|TRBV7-2|TRBD1|TRBJ2-7
CASSPTGAPPYEQYF
TGTGCCAGCAGCCCGACAGGGGCCCCACCCTACGAGCAGTACTTC
>-|TRBV7-2|-|TRBJ2-3
CASSRTSPGGADTQYF
TGTGCCAGCAGCCGTACGTCTCCGGGCGGGGCAGATACGCAGTATTTT
>once|TRBV7-2|TRBD2|TRBJ2-3
CASGGGLAGTQYF
TGTGCCAGCGGGGGGGGTCTAGCAGGTACGCAGTATTTT
>-|TRBV2|-|TRBJ1-1
CASSDPAKRAFF
TGTGCCAGCAGTGATCCGGCAAAGAGAGCTTTCTTT
>-|TRBV6-1|-|TRBJ2-5
CASSDSGRQETQYF
TGTGCCAGCAGTGATTCAGGCCGACAAGAGACCCAGTACTTC